Following are 8 T cell receptor beta chains from one sample sequenced in a study of blood T cell repertoires in COVID-19. The repertoire was sequenced with immunoSEQ multiplex PCR; TCRdb's copy has only in-frame clones and lacks some. The table has around 130,000 clones, more than 75% seen once. Input material: peripheral blood. These receptors were taken from a woman aged 45-65 years with acute or convalescent COVID-19.

Only a few counts were recorded for this clone. The chain employs TRBV29-1 and TRBJ1-5; D call uncertain. Trimming left V 6 bases short and J 2 bases short, with 17 bases between. Germline V CDR1 and CDR2: SQVTM, ANQGSEA. The CDR3 covers 15 residues. CDR3 protein: CSVADGLLGNQPQHF. The CDR3, as DNA: TGCAGCGTGGCTGACGGACTATTGGGCAATCAGCCCCAGCATTTT.

The chain uses TRBV29-1 and TRBJ1-4; TRBD1 is a possible D gene (5 bases). The germline CDR1 and CDR2 sequences are SQVTM and ANQGSEA. This CDR3 comprises 12 residues. V lost 5 bases to trimming and J lost 14 bases, with 18 bases between them. The CDR3 region is CSVRGLELRLFF. The CDR3 DNA reads TGCAGCGTTAGGGGCCTGGAGTTAAGGCTGTTTTTT.

In this sample, this clone turned up many times. This chain connects TRBV7-9 to TRBJ2-7; D is perhaps TRBD2 (6 bases). The germline V gene has CDR1 SEHNR and CDR2 FQNEAQ (reference sequence). The CDR3 has 14 residues. V was cut by 5 bases and J by 5 bases, with 16 bases left in between. The CDR3 loop is CASSHFRDFHEQYF. The CDR3 DNA reads as TGTGCCAGCAGCCACTTCCGGGACTTCCACGAGCAGTACTTC.

This clone was picked up one time. This rearrangement joins TRBV11-2 to TRBJ2-3, with 8 positions matching TRBD2. Germline CDR1 SGHAT, CDR2 FQNNGV. V shed 3 bases and J 4 bases; nucleotides not matched to a gene: 6. CDR3 length equals 15 residues. In nucleotides, the CDR3 is TGTGCCAGCAGCTTCGAACTAGCGGCTCCAGATACGCAGTATTTT. Translating gives CASSFELAAPDTQYF.

The V call is TRBV2, the J call TRBJ2-1; D is possibly TRBD2 (6 bases). Germline CDR1 and CDR2: SNHLY and FYNNEI. The CDR3 covers 11 residues. Trimming left V 7 bases short and J 10 bases short, with 11 bases between. In DNA, the CDR3 is TGTGCCAGCAAAGGGCTAGCGGAGCAGTTCTTC. This codes for CASKGLAEQFF.

V gene TRBV12-5 combines with J gene TRBJ2-7; 9 nucleotides line up with TRBD1. The CDR3 spans 15 residues. With 6 bases clipped from V and 2 bases from J, the junction kept 8 bases outside the gene matches. Germline V gene lookup returns CDR1 LGHNT and CDR2 FRNRAP. The CDR3 sequence: CASGPGQGSPYEQYF. DNA of the CDR3: TGTGCTAGTGGCCCCGGACAGGGGAGTCCCTACGAGCAGTACTTC.

V and J are TRBV9 and TRBJ2-7; 7 bases align to TRBD1. V gave up 4 bases and J gave up 8 bases; unmatched junction bases: 15. The CDR3 is 15 residues long. Germline V lookup: CDR1 SGDLS, CDR2 YYNGEE. For the CDR3, the DNA is TGTGCCAGCAGCTCCACCGGGACAGACCTTAATAAGCAGTACTTC. Translated: CASSSTGTDLNKQYF.

The chain combines TRBV11-3 with TRBJ2-7, with D possibly TRBD2 on 5 matching bases. The CDR3 runs to 12 residues. V was pared by 5 bases and J by 4 bases, with 9 bases between. Germline V gene lookup returns CDR1 SGHNT and CDR2 YENEEA. CDR3 loop: CASSPTGYEQYF. CDR3 nucleotide sequence: TGTGCCAGCAGCCCGACGGGATACGAGCAGTACTTC.